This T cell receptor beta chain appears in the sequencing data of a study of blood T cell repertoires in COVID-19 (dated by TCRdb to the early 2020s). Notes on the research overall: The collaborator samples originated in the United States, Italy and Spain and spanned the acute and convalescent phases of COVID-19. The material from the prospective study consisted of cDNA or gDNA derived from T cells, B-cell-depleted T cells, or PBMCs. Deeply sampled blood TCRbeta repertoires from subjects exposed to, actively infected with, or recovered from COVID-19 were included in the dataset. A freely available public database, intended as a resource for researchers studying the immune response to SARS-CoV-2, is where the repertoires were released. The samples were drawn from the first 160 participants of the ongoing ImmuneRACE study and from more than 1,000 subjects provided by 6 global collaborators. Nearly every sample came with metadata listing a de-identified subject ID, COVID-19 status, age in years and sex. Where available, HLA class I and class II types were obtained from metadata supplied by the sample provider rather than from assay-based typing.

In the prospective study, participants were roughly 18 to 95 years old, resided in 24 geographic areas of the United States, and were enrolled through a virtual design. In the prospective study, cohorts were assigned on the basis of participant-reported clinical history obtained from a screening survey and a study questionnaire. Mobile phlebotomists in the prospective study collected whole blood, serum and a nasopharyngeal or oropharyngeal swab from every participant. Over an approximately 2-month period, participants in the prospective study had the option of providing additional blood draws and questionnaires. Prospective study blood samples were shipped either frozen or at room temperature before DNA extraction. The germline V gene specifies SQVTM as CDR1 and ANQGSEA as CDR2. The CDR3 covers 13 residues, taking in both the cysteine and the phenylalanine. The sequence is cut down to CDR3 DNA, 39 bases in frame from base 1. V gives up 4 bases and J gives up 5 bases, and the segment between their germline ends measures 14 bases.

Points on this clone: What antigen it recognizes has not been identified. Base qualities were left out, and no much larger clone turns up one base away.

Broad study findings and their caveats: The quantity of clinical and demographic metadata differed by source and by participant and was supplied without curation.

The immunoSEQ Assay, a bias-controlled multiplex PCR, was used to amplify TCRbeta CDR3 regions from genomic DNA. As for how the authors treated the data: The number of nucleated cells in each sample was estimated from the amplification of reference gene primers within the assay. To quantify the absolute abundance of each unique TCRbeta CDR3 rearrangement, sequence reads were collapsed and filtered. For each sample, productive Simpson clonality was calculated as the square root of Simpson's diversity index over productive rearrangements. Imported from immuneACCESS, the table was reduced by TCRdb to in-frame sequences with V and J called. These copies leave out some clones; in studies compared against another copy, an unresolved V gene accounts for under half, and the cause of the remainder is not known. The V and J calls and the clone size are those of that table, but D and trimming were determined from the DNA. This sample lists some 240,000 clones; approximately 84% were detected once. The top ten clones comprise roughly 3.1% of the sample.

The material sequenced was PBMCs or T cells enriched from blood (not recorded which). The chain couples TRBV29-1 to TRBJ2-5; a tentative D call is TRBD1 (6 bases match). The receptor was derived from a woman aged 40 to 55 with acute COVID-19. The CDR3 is CSVGDNDGETQYF. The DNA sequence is TGCAGCGTTGGGGACAACGACGGGGAGACCCAGTACTTC.